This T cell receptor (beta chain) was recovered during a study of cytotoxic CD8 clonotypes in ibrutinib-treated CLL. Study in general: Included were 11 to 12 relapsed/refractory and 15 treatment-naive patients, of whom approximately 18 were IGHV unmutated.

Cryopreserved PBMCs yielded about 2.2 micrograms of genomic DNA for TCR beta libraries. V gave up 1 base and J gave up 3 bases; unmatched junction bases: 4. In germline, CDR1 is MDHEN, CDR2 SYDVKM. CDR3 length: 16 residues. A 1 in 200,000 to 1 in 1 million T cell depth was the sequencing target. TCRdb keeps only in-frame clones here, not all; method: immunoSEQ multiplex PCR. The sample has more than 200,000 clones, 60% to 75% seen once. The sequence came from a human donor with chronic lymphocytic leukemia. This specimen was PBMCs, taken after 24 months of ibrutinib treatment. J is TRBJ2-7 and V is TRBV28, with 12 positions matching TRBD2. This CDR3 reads CASSLSRTSGNYEQYF. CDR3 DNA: TGTGCCAGCAGTTTATCTCGGACTAGCGGGAACTACGAGCAGTACTTC.